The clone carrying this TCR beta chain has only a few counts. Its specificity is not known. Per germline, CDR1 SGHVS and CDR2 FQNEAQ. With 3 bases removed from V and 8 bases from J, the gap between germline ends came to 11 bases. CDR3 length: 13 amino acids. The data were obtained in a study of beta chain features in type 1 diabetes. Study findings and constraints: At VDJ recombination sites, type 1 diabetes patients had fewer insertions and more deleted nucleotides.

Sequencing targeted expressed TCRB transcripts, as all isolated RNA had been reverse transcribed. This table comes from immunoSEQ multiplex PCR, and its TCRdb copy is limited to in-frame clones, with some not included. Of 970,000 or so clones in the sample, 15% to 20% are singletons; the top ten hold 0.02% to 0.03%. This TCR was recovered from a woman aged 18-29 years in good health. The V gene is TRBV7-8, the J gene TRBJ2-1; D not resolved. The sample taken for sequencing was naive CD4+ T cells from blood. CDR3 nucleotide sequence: TGTGCCAGCAGCTTCGCCGGGTACGATGAGCAGTTCTTC. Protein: CASSFAGYDEQFF.